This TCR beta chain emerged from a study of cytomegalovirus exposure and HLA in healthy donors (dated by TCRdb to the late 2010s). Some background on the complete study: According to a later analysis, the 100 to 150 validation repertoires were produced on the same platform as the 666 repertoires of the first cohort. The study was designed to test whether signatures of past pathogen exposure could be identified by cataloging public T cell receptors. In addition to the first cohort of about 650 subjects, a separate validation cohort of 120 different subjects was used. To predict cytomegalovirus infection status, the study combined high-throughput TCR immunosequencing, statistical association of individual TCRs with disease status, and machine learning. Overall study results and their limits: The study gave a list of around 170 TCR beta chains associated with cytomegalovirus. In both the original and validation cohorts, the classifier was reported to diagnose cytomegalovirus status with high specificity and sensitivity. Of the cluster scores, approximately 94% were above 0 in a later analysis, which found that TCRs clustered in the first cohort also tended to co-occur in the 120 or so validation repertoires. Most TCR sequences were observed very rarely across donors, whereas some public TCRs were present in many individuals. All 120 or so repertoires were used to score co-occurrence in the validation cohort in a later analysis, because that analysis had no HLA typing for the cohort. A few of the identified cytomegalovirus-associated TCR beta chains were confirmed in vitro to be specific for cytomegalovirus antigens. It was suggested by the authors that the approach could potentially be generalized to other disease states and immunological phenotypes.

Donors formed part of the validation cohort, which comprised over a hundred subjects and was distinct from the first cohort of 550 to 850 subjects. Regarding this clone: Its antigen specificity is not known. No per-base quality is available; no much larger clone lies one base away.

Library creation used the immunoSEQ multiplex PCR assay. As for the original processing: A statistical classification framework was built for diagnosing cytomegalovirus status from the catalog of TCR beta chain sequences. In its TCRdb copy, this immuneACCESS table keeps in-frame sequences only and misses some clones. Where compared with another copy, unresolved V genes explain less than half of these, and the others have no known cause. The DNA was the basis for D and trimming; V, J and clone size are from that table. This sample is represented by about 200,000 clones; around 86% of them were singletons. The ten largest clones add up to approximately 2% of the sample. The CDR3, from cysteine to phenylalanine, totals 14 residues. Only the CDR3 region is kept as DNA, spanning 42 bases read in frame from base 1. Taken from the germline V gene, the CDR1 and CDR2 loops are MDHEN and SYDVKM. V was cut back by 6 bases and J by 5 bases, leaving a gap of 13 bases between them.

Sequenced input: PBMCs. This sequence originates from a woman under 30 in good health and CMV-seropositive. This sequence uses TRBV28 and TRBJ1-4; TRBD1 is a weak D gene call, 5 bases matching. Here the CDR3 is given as CASRTQGGNEKLFF. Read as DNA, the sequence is TGTGCCAGCAGGACCCAGGGAGGGAATGAAAAACTGTTTTTT.